This T cell receptor beta chain was sequenced for a study of beta chain features in type 1 diabetes (dated by TCRdb to the late 2010s). Context from the whole study: No differences in mean age, gender distribution, total cell number or subset yield were found between patients and healthy donors. The study compared TCRB repertoires of sorted circulating CD4+ T cell subsets between recently diagnosed type 1 diabetes patients and matched healthy donors. A total of 100 million to 110 million sorted cells were examined across all samples, and a strong correlation was observed between cell number per subset and RNA yield. Regulatory and stem cell-like memory subsets were isolated from only 8 patients and about eight healthy donors, whereas naive and central memory subsets came from all 30 or so donors. The research as a whole found: In all four CD4+ subsets, TCRB CDR3 length was moderately but significantly shorter in type 1 diabetes patients. At VDJ recombination sites, patients with type 1 diabetes made fewer insertions and deleted more nucleotides, a pattern implying thymic rearrangement abnormalities. Shorter templates might be favored by PCR, yet because patient and control samples were amplified and corrected together, any such skew would affect both groups equally. Because cDNA was sequenced instead of genomic DNA, activated cells with high expression could be over-represented, although the groups did not differ in activation or CD3 levels. HLA sub-analyses involved small numbers of individuals, so any influence of HLA type on TCRB rearrangement remained unresolved. Naive, central memory and regulatory TCRB repertoires appeared to be more similar among patients than among healthy donors.

This clone was counted only a few times. The target of this receptor is not known. Base qualities are not provided; no much larger clone lies one nucleotide away. The sample carries other DNA sequences with the same CDR3. Each donor gave one peripheral blood draw, roughly 110 mL on average, collected into heparinised tubes. Naive, central memory, regulatory and stem cell-like memory CD4+ T cells were sorted on a BD FACSAria II using a panel including CD45RO, CCR7, CD25, CD127, CD95 and CD27. Every sorted population had a purity above 98%. PBMCs were isolated immediately by Lymphoprep density gradient centrifugation and stained directly without culture. So that batch effects would be minimized, each experiment stained and sorted samples in pairs, pairing one healthy donor with one patient. The cysteine opens and the phenylalanine closes a CDR3 of 12 amino acids. The sequence is cut down to CDR3 DNA, 36 bases in frame from base 1. Trimming takes 6 bases from V and 6 bases from J, and the germline ends sit 9 bases apart. For CDR1 and CDR2, the germline V gene lists SGHTA and FQGTGA.

The entire amount of isolated RNA was reverse transcribed using the High Capacity cDNA Reverse Transcription Kit, so the sequenced TCRB transcripts were expressed ones. Naive, central memory and regulatory T cell samples underwent deep immunoSEQ sequencing, averaging about 3.5 million total reads per sample. Sorted cells were lysed in RLT buffer and RNA was extracted with DNase-treated RNeasy Micro or Mini kits, depending on cell number. To prevent cross-contamination, every cell subset was processed on its own, while patient and healthy donor samples were processed together. The immunoSEQ multiplex PCR was used to amplify TCRB sequences from cDNA, generating 87-bp fragments that spanned the CDR3 region. Amplicons were sequenced on the Illumina HiSeq platform. The original pipeline was this. Synthetic template baselines were used to correct PCR bias computationally, reads within Hamming distance 2 were collapsed, and singletons that could not be merged were discarded. Reads were aligned against IMGT so that V, D and J genes, CDR3 length and insertions or deletions at six rearrangement sites could be assigned. Within each subset, clonotype counts were normalized to sorted cell number, and only after that were true diversity and Gini coefficients computed with the tcR R package. The overlap coefficient, calculated on TCRB nucleotide sequences, was used to measure repertoire sharing. Out-of-frame TCRB sequences from naive cells were analyzed as a proxy for the pre-selection repertoire. Entries here come from immuneACCESS through TCRdb and include only in-frame sequences with V and J called. Some clones fail to appear in such tables; in the studies checked, an unresolved V gene covers under half of the shortfall, and the cause of the remainder is unknown. Clonal size and the V and J genes are those of that table, whereas D and trimming came from the DNA. For this sample there are 310,000 or so clones; about 10% appear just once. Together, the top ten hold around 0.015% of the sample.

The V and J genes are TRBV7-3 and TRBJ2-1; the D gene is perhaps TRBD1, on 5 matching bases. The sample was naive CD4+ T cells from blood. According to the study, the label for this sample's cell subset or site signals: true naive CD4+ T cells. This clonotype originated in a woman in her twenties or thirties in good health. CDR3 region: CASSPQGNEQFF. The nucleotides read TGTGCCAGCAGTCCCCAGGGCAATGAGCAGTTCTTC.